Presented here are 29 T cell receptor beta chains from one specimen sequenced in a study of T cell responses to AZD1222 COVID-19 vaccine. Sequencing was performed with immunoSEQ multiplex PCR; in TCRdb, only in-frame clones are kept and a portion is missing. There are roughly 120,000 clones in the sample; roughly nine tenths occur only once, and approximately 4.8% lies in the top ten. The source material was peripheral blood, sampled on day 0 of AZD1222 vaccination. The receptors here all came from an adult in good health.

The chain links TRBV15 to TRBJ1-5; D remains unclear. Germline CDR1 and CDR2: LNHNV and YYDKDF (reference sequence). Trimming shortened V by 0 bases and J by 8 bases, and 8 bases separated the two germline ends. The CDR3 has 13 residues. Here the CDR3 DNA reads TGTGCCACCAGCAGAGATTATTACAAGCCCCAGCATTTT. Its protein product is CATSRDYYKPQHF.

The chain employs TRBV6-5 and TRBJ2-1, with 9 bases aligning to TRBD1. The CDR3 consists of 15 residues. Trimming removed 6 bases from V and 1 base from J; junction bases left unmatched: 4. From germline, CDR1 is MNHEY and CDR2 SVGAGI. The CDR3: CASRIGTGSYNEQFF. Here the CDR3 DNA reads TGTGCCAGCAGGATCGGGACAGGGTCCTACAATGAGCAGTTCTTC.

The chain recombines TRBV7-9 with TRBJ2-7; D unclear. The V and J ends lost 3 bases and 0 bases respectively, with 6 bases between them. The CDR3 loop spans 13 amino acids. In germline, CDR1 is SEHNR, CDR2 FQNEAQ (reference sequence). The CDR3 here is CASSLQSSYEQYF. Written as DNA, the CDR3 is TGTGCCAGCAGCTTGCAGTCCTCCTACGAGCAGTACTTC.

The V and J genes are TRBV18 and TRBJ2-2; 8 nucleotides agree with TRBD2. V gave up 1 base and J gave up 3 bases; unmatched junction bases: 7. Germline V gene data show CDR1 as KGHSH and CDR2 as LQKENI. This CDR3 region has 17 residues. The CDR3 DNA follows: TGTGCCAGCTCACCACGAGGAAGCGGGAGACACACCGGGGAGCTGTTTTTT. Encoded protein: CASSPRGSGRHTGELFF.

This sequence joins TRBV5-6 and TRBJ1-2, with 7 bases aligning to TRBD1. After removal of 4 bases from V and 1 base from J, the junction contained 7 bases not matched to a gene. Germline V gives CDR1 SGHDT, CDR2 YYEEEE. The CDR3 spans 15 residues. The CDR3 nucleotides read TGTGCCAGCAGCCCACAGGGGACCCTTAACTATGGCTACACCTTC. Protein product: CASSPQGTLNYGYTF.

In its sample, this clone was seen once. The chain has TRBV3-1 (or the pseudogene TRBV3-2) and TRBJ2-6; D is undetermined. CDR1 and CDR2 from the germline V gene are LGHDT and YNNKEL (reference sequence). The CDR3 has 16 residues. V dropped 2 bases and J dropped 0 bases, with 8 bases sitting between them. CDR3 coding DNA: TGTGCCAGCAGCCAACAATGGACCTCTGGGGCCAACGTCCTGACTTTC. This sequence encodes CASSQQWTSGANVLTF.

Only one count was recorded for this clone. J is TRBJ1-2 and V is TRBV30; unclear D gene. The germline CDR1 and CDR2 sequences are GTSNPN and SVGIG (reference sequence). This CDR3 is built from 13 residues. The V end was cut by 3 bases, the J end by 4 bases, with 12 bases between. The CDR3 loop is CAWSAPLFYGYTF. The CDR3 DNA reads TGTGCCTGGAGCGCTCCCCTATTCTATGGCTACACCTTC.

J is TRBJ2-1 and V is TRBV19; 8 bases are shared with TRBD1. The CDR3 consists of 15 residues. The germline CDR1 and CDR2 sequences are LNHDA and SQIVND (reference sequence). Losses at the gene ends were 3 bases for V and 2 bases for J; bases not matched to a gene: 3. In DNA, the CDR3 is TGTGCCAGTAGTATCCAGACAGGGGCCTACAATGAGCAGTTCTTC. Protein sequence: CASSIQTGAYNEQFF.

This clone was found once. This chain uses TRBV30 with TRBJ1-4, with unresolved D. This CDR3 is 11 amino acids long. The V gene's germline CDR1 is GTSNPN and CDR2 SVGIG (reference sequence). Trimming stripped 5 bases from V and 4 bases from J, with 5 bases between. The CDR3 loop reads CAWAYNEKLFF. The CDR3 DNA follows: TGTGCCTGGGCTTATAATGAAAAACTGTTTTTT.

The gene calls are TRBV6-5 and TRBJ2-1, with D possibly matching TRBD1 (6 bases). V lost 6 bases, J lost 4 bases, and 16 bases lay in between. Germline assignment: CDR1 MNHEY and CDR2 SVGAGI. This CDR3 comprises 15 residues. This chain's CDR3 is CASSFGTPPYNEQFF. The CDR3 DNA is TGTGCCAGCAGCTTTGGGACACCGCCTTACAATGAGCAGTTCTTC.

The chain joins TRBV18 to TRBJ1-4; D not certain. Trimming took 0 bases from V and 5 from J, leaving 10 bases between them. The V gene's germline CDR1 is KGHSH and CDR2 LQKENI. This CDR3 region has 15 residues. As DNA, the CDR3 is TGTGCCAGCTCACCACCGAACCCAGGAAATGAAAAACTGTTTTTT. Its translation is CASSPPNPGNEKLFF.

This chain links TRBV30 with TRBJ1-5, with no clear D. Germline V lookup: CDR1 GTSNPN, CDR2 SVGIG (reference sequence). Trimming pared 0 bases from V and 0 bases from J, leaving 9 bases between. CDR3 length: 15 amino acids. The CDR3 coding sequence is TGTGCCTGGAGTGTCGGCAGCCATAGCAATCAGCCCCAGCATTTT. Amino acid sequence: CAWSVGSHSNQPQHF.

The chain couples TRBV20-1 to TRBJ2-1; 7 positions agree with TRBD2. This CDR3 is 14 amino acids long. Unmatched junction bases numbered 6, after V lost 3 bases and J lost 4 bases. Germline CDR1 is DFQATT and CDR2 is SNEGSKA (reference sequence). The CDR3 DNA reads TGCAGTGCTAGTGTTCTAGCGGAATACAATGAGCAGTTCTTC. Protein product: CSASVLAEYNEQFF.

This clone was counted a single time. The CDR3 reads CASSLEGDTEAFF. The DNA of the CDR3 is TGTGCCAGCAGTTTGGAGGGCGACACTGAAGCTTTCTTT. V is TRBV6-5 and J is TRBJ1-1; D is uncertain. The CDR3 has 13 amino acids. Between the trimmed V and J ends, which lost 4 bases and 3 bases, there was a span of 9 bases. Germline V gives CDR1 MNHEY, CDR2 SVGAGI.

This chain connects TRBV12-5 to TRBJ1-1; D unclear. Trimming removed 3 bases from V and 0 bases from J, with 8 bases in between. Germline V gives CDR1 LGHNT, CDR2 FRNRAP. The CDR3 is 14 amino acids. The CDR3 is CASGFERMNTEAFF. The CDR3 DNA follows: TGTGCTAGTGGTTTTGAGCGGATGAACACTGAAGCTTTCTTT.

The genes are TRBV7-2 and TRBJ2-3; D remains ambiguous. The CDR3 extends over 13 amino acids. Germline CDR1 reads SGHTA; CDR2 reads FQGNSA. V gave up 2 bases and J gave up 14 bases, with 17 bases separating them. The CDR3 is CASSLPPGPAGYF. CDR3 in DNA: TGTGCCAGCAGCTTACCCCCTGGGCCTGCAGGGTATTTT.

The gene calls are TRBV11-3 and TRBJ2-7; TRBD2 is a possible D gene (5 bases). Trimming removed 1 base from V and 3 bases from J, with 7 bases in between. CDR3 length: 13 amino acids. CDR1 and CDR2 from the germline V gene are SGHNT and YENEEA. The CDR3 region is CASSLARGYEQYF. The CDR3, as DNA: TGTGCCAGCAGCTTAGCTCGGGGCTACGAGCAGTACTTC.

J is TRBJ1-4 and V is TRBV29-1; D gene ambiguous. Trimming shortened V by 2 bases and J by 3 bases, and 7 bases separated the two germline ends. There are 13 residues in the CDR3. CDR1 and CDR2 from the germline V gene are SQVTM and ANQGSEA. CDR3 nucleotides: TGCAGCGTTGAACTAGGGTCTAATGAAAAACTGTTTTTT. Amino acids: CSVELGSNEKLFF.

CDR3 residues: CASSYPREVNTEAFF. For the CDR3, the DNA is TGTGCCAGCAGTTACCCCAGGGAAGTCAACACTGAAGCTTTCTTT. V usage is TRBV6-7 and J usage is TRBJ1-1, with D perhaps TRBD1 (5 bases). TRBV6-7 is an open reading frame whose function is uncertain. Trimming cost V 2 bases and J 2 bases, with 12 bases left between them. This CDR3 is built from 15 residues.

Here the CDR3 DNA reads TGTGCCAGCAGTCCCGGGACAGGGGTTTCACCCCTCCACTTT. Amino acids: CASSPGTGVSPLHF. V usage is TRBV6-6 and J usage is TRBJ1-6; 10 nucleotides align to TRBD1. V gave up 5 bases and J gave up 9 bases; unmatched junction bases: 4. The CDR3 runs 14 residues. The germline V gene encodes CDR1 MNHNY and CDR2 SVGAGI (reference sequence).

This clone showed up just a few times. The genes are TRBV13 and TRBJ1-3; the D is unclear. This CDR3 is built from 16 residues. Germline V gene lookup returns CDR1 PRHDT and CDR2 FYEKMQ (reference sequence). V lost 5 bases, J lost 0 bases, and 14 bases lay in between. CDR3 sequence reads: CASSGRRINSGNTIYF. In DNA form, the CDR3 reads TGTGCCAGCAGCGGACGGAGGATAAACTCTGGAAACACCATATATTTT.

This chain joins TRBV2 and TRBJ1-2; 9 bases fit TRBD1. Losses at the gene ends were 7 bases for V and 6 bases for J; bases not matched to a gene: 9. The V gene's germline CDR1 is SNHLY and CDR2 FYNNEI. The length of the CDR3 is 14 residues. In DNA, the CDR3 is TGTGCCAGCACCGCGGACAGGGGATTTCATGGCTACACCTTC. It codes for CASTADRGFHGYTF.

V gene TRBV18 combines with J gene TRBJ1-1; D gene uncertain. The CDR3 spans 13 residues. V was shortened by 0 bases and J by 5 bases, with 7 bases between the two germline ends. CDR1 is KGHSH and CDR2 is LQKENI in the germline V gene. The CDR3 sequence is CASSPPVGTEAFF. As DNA, the CDR3 is TGTGCCAGCTCACCACCGGTAGGGACTGAAGCTTTCTTT.

The genes are TRBV18 and TRBJ1-5; D is uncertain. V lost 5 bases and J lost 0, with 11 bases in between. CDR3 size: 15 residues. Germline V gene data show CDR1 as KGHSH and CDR2 as LQKENI. Here the CDR3 DNA reads TGTGCCAGCTCATCAAACCCCGATAGCAATCAGCCCCAGCATTTT. Its translation: CASSSNPDSNQPQHF.

The chain links TRBV10-1 to TRBJ1-6; D uncertain. V was clipped by 5 bases and J by 5 bases, with 10 bases between them. Germline CDR1 WNHNN, CDR2 SYGVQD (reference sequence). The CDR3 loop spans 14 amino acids. For the CDR3, the DNA is TGCGCCAGCAGTCCACAAGGGAATAATTCACCCCTCCACTTT. Translated, it gives CASSPQGNNSPLHF.

The chain couples TRBV18 to TRBJ2-6; D is uncertain. This CDR3 has 15 amino acids. Per germline, CDR1 KGHSH and CDR2 LQKENI. Trimming removed 6 bases from V and 1 base from J, with 10 bases in between. The CDR3 DNA reads TGTGCCAGCTCCGGCGGTGGGTCTGGGGCCAACGTCCTGACTTTC. As protein: CASSGGGSGANVLTF. Drawing the rest from reference TRBV18 and TRBJ2-6, the complete variable domain is NAGVMQNPRHLVRRRGQEARLRCSPMKGHSHVYWYRQLPEEGLKFMVYLQKENIIDESGMPKERFSAEFPKEGPSILRIQQVVRGDSAAYFCASSGGGSGANVLTFGAGSRLTVL.

This clone was picked up a small number of times. CDR3 sequence (DNA): TGTGCCAGCTCACCAGGACAGGACTCCTATAATTCACCCCTCCACTTT. It codes for CASSPGQDSYNSPLHF. The rearrangement joins TRBV18 to TRBJ1-6; 7 nucleotides line up with TRBD1. This CDR3 comprises 16 residues. The V and J ends lost 2 bases and 0 bases, in that order; junction bases with no gene match: 1. Germline values: CDR1 KGHSH, CDR2 LQKENI. The variable domain in full, completed from reference TRBV18 and TRBJ1-6, reads NAGVMQNPRHLVRRRGQEARLRCSPMKGHSHVYWYRQLPEEGLKFMVYLQKENIIDESGMPKERFSAEFPKEGPSILRIQQVVRGDSAAYFCASSPGQDSYNSPLHFGNGTRLTVT.

In its sample, this clone was seen once. The CDR3 DNA reads TGTGCCAGCTCACCCTACCAGGAAGGGGTCCACGAGCAGTACTTC. Translated: CASSPYQEGVHEQYF. The chain recombines TRBV18 with TRBJ2-7, with D possibly TRBD1 on 5 matching bases. Trimming stripped 3 bases from V and 5 bases from J, with 17 bases between. Germline CDR1 and CDR2: KGHSH and LQKENI. The CDR3 extends over 15 amino acids.

The genes are TRBV4-2 and TRBJ1-1, with D perhaps TRBD1 (5 bases). In germline, CDR1 is LGHNA, CDR2 YNFKEQ. The CDR3 extends over 14 amino acids. V was cut by 1 base and J by 7 bases, with 13 bases left in between. The CDR3 DNA sequence: TGTGCCAGCAGCCAAGGAGTGGGGCAGGGTGAAGCTTTCTTT. Translated, it gives CASSQGVGQGEAFF.